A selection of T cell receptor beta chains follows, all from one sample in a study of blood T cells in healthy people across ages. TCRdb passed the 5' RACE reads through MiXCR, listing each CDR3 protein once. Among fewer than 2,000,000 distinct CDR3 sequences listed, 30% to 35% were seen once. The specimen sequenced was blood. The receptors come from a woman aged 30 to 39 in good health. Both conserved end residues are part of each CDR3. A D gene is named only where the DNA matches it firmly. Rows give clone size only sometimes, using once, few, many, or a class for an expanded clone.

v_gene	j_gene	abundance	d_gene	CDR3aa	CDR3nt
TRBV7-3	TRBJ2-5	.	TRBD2	CASSPAGGARNEQYF	TGTGCCAGCAGTCCGGCGGGAGGAGCCCGCAATGAGCAGTACTTC
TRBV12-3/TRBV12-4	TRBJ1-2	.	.	CASSFGGGTTGYTF	TGTGCCAGCAGCTTTGGTGGGGGGACTACGGGCTACACCTTC
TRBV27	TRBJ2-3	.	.	CASSSPPRTDTQYF	TGTGCCAGCAGTTCGCCCCCCCGCACAGATACGCAGTATTTT
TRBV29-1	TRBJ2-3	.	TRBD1	CSVQQGAGNTQYF	TGCAGCGTCCAACAGGGGGCCGGGAATACGCAGTATTTT
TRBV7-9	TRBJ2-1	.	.	CASSLAAPGLDNEQFF	TGTGCCAGCAGCTTAGCCGCCCCGGGACTCGACAATGAGCAGTTCTTC
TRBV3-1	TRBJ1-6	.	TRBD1	CASSIMTGMNSPLHF	TGTGCCAGCAGCATAATGACAGGGATGAATTCACCCCTCCACTTT
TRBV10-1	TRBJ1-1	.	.	CASSEETQTDTEAFF	TGCGCCAGCAGTGAGGAGACCCAGACGGACACTGAAGCTTTCTTT
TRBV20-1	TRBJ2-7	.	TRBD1	CSAANPDRDSYEQYF	TGCAGTGCCGCGAATCCGGACAGGGACTCCTACGAGCAGTACTTC
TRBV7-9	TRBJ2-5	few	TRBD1	CASSSTPGQGKETQYF	TGTGCCAGCAGCTCAACTCCGGGACAGGGGAAAGAGACCCAGTACTTC
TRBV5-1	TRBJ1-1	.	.	CASSLFRQNTEAFF	TGCGCCAGCAGCTTGTTTCGACAGAACACTGAAGCTTTCTTT
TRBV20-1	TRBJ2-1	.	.	CSALADRFNEQFF	TGCAGTGCTCTAGCAGACAGGTTCAATGAGCAGTTCTTC
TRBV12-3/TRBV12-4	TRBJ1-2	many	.	CASSQLSGYTF	TGTGCCAGCAGCCAACTAAGTGGCTACACCTTC
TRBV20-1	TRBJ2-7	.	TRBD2	CNARAGARSYEQYF	TGCAATGCTAGAGCGGGGGCAAGGTCCTACGAGCAGTACTTC
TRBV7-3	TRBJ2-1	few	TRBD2	CASSASGGLNEQFF	TGTGCCAGCAGCGCCAGCGGGGGGCTCAATGAGCAGTTCTTC
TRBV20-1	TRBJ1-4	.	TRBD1	CSARAGTGVEKLFF	TGCAGTGCTAGGGCCGGGACAGGGGTTGAAAAACTGTTTTTT
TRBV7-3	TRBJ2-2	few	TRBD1	CASSLQGARNTGELFF	TGTGCCAGCAGCCTACAGGGGGCGCGGAACACCGGGGAGCTGTTTTTT
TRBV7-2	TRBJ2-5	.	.	CASSLISRQVIIELYF	TGTGCCAGCAGCTTAATATCGCGCCAGGTGATCATCGAGCTGTACTTC
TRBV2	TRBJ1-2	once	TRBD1	CASKRDSSNGYTF	TGTGCCAGCAAACGGGACAGCTCTAACGGCTACACCTTC
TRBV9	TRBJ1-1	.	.	CASSVDVVTEAFF	TGTGCCAGCAGCGTGGATGTGGTCACTGAAGCTTTCTTT
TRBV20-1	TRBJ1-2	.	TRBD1	CSGIPAGQGDRYGYTF	TGCAGTGGGATCCCCGCGGGACAGGGTGATCGCTATGGCTACACCTTC
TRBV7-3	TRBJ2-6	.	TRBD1	CASSLTPPLQGAPSGANVLTF	TGTGCCAGCAGCTTAACCCCACCCCTCCAGGGGGCTCCCTCTGGGGCCAACGTCCTGACTTTC
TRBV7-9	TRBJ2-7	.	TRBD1	CASSLVGGRKGDRATYEQYF	TGTGCCAGCAGCTTAGTAGGAGGAAGGAAGGGGGACAGGGCCACCTACGAGCAGTACTTC
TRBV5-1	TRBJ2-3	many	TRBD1	CASSLEGAPTDTQYF	TGCGCCAGCAGCTTGGAGGGGGCCCCTACAGATACGCAGTATTTT
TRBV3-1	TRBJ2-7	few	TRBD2	CASSQELADLYEQYF	TGTGCCAGCAGCCAAGAGCTAGCGGACCTCTACGAGCAGTACTTC
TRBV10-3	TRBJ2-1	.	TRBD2	CAISPSGSSQEQFF	TGTGCCATCAGTCCTAGCGGCAGTAGCCAGGAGCAGTTCTTC
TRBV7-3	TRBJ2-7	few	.	CASRHPSYEQYF	TGTGCCAGCAGACATCCCTCCTACGAGCAGTACTTC
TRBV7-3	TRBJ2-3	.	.	CASSSVAGYSDTQYF	TGTGCCAGCAGCTCCGTCGCGGGTTACTCAGATACGCAGTATTTT
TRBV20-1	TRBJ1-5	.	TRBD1	CSARSGTANQPQHF	TGCAGTGCTAGGTCCGGGACAGCCAATCAGCCCCAGCATTTT
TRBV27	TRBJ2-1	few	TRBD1	CASKGTESYNEQFF	TGTGCCAGCAAGGGGACAGAATCCTACAATGAGCAGTTCTTC